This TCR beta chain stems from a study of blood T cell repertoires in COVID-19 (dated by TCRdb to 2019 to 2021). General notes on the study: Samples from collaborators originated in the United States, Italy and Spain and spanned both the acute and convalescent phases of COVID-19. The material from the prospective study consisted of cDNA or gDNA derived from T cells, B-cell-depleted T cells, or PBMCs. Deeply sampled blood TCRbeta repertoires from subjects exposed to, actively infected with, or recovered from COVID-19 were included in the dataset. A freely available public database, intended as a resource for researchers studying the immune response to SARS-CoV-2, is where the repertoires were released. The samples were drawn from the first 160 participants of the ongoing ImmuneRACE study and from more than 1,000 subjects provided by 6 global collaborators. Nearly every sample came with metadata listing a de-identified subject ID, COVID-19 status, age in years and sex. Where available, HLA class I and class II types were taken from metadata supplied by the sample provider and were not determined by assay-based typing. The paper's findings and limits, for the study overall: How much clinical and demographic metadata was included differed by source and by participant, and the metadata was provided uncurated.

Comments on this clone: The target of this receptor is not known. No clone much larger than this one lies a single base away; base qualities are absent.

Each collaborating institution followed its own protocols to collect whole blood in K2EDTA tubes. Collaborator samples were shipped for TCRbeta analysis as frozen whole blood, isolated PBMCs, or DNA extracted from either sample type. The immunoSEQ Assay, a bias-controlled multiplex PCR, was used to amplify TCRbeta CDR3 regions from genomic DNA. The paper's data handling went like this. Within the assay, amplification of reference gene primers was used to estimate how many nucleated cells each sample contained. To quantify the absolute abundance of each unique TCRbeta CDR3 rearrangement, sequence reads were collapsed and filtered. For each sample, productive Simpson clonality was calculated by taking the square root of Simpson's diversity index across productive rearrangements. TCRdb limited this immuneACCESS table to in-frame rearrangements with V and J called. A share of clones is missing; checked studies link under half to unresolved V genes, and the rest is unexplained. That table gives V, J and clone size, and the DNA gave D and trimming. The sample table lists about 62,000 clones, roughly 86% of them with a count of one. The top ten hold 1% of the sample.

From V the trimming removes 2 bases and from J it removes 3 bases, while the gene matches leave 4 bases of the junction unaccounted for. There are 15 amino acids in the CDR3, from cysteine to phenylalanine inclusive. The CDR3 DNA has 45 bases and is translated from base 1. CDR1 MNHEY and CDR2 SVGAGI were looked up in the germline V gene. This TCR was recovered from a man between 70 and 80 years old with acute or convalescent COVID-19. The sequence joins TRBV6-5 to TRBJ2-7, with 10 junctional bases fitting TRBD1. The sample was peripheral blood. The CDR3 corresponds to CASSYRDRGNYEQYF. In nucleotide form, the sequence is TGTGCCAGCAGTTACAGGGACAGGGGAAACTACGAGCAGTACTTC.